One sample yielded the 3 T cell receptor beta chains listed below, sequenced in a study of early T cells in non-severe SARS-CoV-2 infection. TCRdb re-called the 5' RACE reads through MiXCR, storing one row per CDR3 protein. The sample has tens of thousands of distinct CDR3 sequences; roughly 4.9% are singletons. The sequenced sample was whole blood. These receptors came from an adult who was a healthcare worker with PCR-confirmed SARS-CoV-2 infection or an uninfected control (not recorded which).

This clonotype has a count of ten or more. V gene TRBV12-3 or TRBV12-4 combines with J gene TRBJ1-2; TRBD1 aligns across 11 bases. Trimming removed 7 bases from V and 4 bases from J; junction bases left unmatched: 8. The CDR3 runs 15 residues. The CDR3 coding sequence is TGTGCCAGCAAGGCTGGGACAGGGGGTGGCTATGGCTACACCTTC. It codes for CASKAGTGGGYGYTF.

There are many counts of this clonotype. The chain combines TRBV7-8 with TRBJ2-7; D may be TRBD1 (5 bases). This CDR3 is 16 amino acids long. V was trimmed by 1 base and J by 7 bases, leaving 20 bases between them. The V gene's germline CDR1 is SGHVS and CDR2 FQNEAQ. CDR3 DNA sequence: TGTGCCAGCAGCTTAGGTCCCGGCAGGGCCTCTACGGAGCAGTACTTC. This gives the protein CASSLGPGRASTEQYF.

This clonotype was seen a handful of times. V is TRBV15 and J is TRBJ2-5, with D hard to call. Germline V lookup: CDR1 LNHNV, CDR2 YYDKDF (reference sequence). Trimming shortened V by 1 base and J by 0 bases, and 3 bases separated the two germline ends. This CDR3 region has 13 residues. CDR3 sequence (DNA): TGTGCCACCAGCAGAGGTTACCAAGAGACCCAGTACTTC. This translates into CATSRGYQETQYF.